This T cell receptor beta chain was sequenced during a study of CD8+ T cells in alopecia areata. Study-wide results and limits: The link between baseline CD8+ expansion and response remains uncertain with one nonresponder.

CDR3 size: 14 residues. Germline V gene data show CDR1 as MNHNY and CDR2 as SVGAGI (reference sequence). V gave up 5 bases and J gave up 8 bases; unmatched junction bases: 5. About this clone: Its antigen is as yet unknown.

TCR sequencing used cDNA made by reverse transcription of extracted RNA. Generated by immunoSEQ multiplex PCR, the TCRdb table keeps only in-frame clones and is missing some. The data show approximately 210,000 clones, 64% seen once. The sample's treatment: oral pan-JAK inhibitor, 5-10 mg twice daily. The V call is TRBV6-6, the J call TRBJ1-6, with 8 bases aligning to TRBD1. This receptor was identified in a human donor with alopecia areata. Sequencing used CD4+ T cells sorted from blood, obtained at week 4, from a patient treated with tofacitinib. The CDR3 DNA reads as TGTGCCAGCAGTATGACAGGGGTTGATTCACCCCTCCACTTT. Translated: CASSMTGVDSPLHF.